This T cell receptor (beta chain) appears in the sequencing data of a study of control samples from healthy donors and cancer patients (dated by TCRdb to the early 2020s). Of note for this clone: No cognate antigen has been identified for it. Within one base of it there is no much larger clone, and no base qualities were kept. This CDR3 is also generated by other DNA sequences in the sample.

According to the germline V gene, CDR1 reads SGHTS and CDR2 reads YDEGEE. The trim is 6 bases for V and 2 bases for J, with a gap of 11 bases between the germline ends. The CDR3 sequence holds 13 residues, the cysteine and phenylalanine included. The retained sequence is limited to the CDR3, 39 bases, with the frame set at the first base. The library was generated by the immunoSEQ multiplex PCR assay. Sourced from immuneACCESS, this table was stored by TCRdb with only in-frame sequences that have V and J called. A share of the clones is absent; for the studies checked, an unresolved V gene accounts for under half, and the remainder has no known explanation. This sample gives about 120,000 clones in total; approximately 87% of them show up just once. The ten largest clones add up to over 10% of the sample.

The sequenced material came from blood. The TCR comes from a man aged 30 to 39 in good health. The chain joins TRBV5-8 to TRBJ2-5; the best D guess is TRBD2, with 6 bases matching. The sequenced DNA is TGTGCCAGCAACGGGGGATCACAAGAGACCCAGTACTTC. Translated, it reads CASNGGSQETQYF.